This TCR beta chain emerged from a study of cytomegalovirus exposure and HLA in healthy donors (dated by TCRdb to about 2017). In the study overall: In an earlier analysis of approximately 640 of the donors, 250 to 300 Gb of sequence data and some 100 million unique TCR beta sequences from roughly 190 million T cells were reported. Around 300 gigabases of sequencing data and 80 million or so unique TCR sequences were included in an early release covering about 620 HLA-typed donors. Among the approximately 400 genotyped donors, about 85% belonged to the genetic ancestry cluster associated with self-reported Caucasian donors. The study aimed to test whether cataloging public T cell receptors could reveal signatures of past pathogen exposure. The T cell repertoires of around 670 subjects were profiled by immunosequencing and related to cytomegalovirus serostatus. Besides the first cohort of 666 subjects, a separate validation cohort made up of 120 different subjects was used. The study combined high-throughput TCR immunosequencing, statistical association of individual TCRs with disease status, and machine learning to predict cytomegalovirus infection status. To study patterns of TCR occurrence, a later analysis re-analyzed previously published TCR beta repertoires from under 750 donors and added high-resolution HLA genotyping. In the later analysis, no new phenotypic data were used to find candidate immune exposures; instead, reliance was placed on TCR beta sequences and their occurrence across donors. An earlier analysis of around 580 of the donors used high-throughput TCR beta sequencing to judge whether each TCR beta V gene segment behaved as functional or pseudogenic. Alongside the repertoire data, information on donor age, sex, ethnicity and CMV serostatus was compiled. A later genetic analysis took genome-wide SNP genotypes for about 55% of the roughly 700 donors and used that subset as a discovery cohort. All discovery cohort repertoires had been generated using a single sequencing platform. HLA typing included class I and class II loci at four-digit resolution. Typing coverage varied by locus: about 629-640 donors for A, B, C, DRB1 and DQB1; 500 to 550 for DQA1; about 590 for DPA1; about 450 for DPB1. Several DR-DQ haplotypes were handled as single units for association and clustering because linkage in the cohort was strong. Across roughly 420 genotyped donors of the cohort, an average of roughly 230,000 unique TCR beta nucleotide sequences per donor were sequenced, and approximately 17% of those sequences were non-productive.

Library preparation used the immunoSEQ multiplex PCR assay. For the multiplex PCR, a mixture combining 60 forward primers for TCR Vbeta segments and 13 reverse primers for TCR Jbeta segments was used. The CDR3 region of rearranged TCR beta genes was amplified from genomic DNA with a multiplex PCR assay. Amplified TCR beta libraries were sequenced as 87-base-pair reads on the Illumina HiSeq System. The study's own analysis went as follows. Across the roughly 670 repertoires, a later analysis counted 80 million or so unique TCR beta chains, 9.5 million to 12 million of which were shared by at least two donors. Raw reads were error-corrected and collapsed into unique sequences with a nearest-neighbor algorithm that merged closely related sequences to remove PCR and sequencing errors. CDR3 sequences were aligned to IMGT reference sequences to assign V, D and J gene segments. For a sequence to be retained, a match of at least six nucleotides to both a V gene segment and a J gene segment was required. Rearrangements were classified as productive when the CDR3 lacked stop codons and remained in frame with V and J, and all other rearrangements were classified as non-productive. Following IMGT convention, CDR3 was defined as the stretch from the second conserved V-encoded cysteine up to the conserved J-encoded phenylalanine. Sequences without an unambiguous match to a single V gene segment were excluded from the earlier analysis of several hundred of the donors. In an earlier analysis of more than 500 of the donors, a V segment was called functional when productive rearrangements were above 56.7%, and segregating when the standard deviation between donors exceeded 5%. A statistical classification framework was built to diagnose cytomegalovirus status from the catalog of TCR beta chain sequences. In a later analysis, V and J genes were assigned by comparing TCR nucleotide sequences against IMGT/GENE-DB human TR gene sequences. A later analysis assigned CDR3 sequences and most-parsimonious VDJ recombination scenarios with the TCRdist pipeline. In a later analysis, each TCR beta chain was defined by its CDR3 amino acid sequence together with its V-gene family, and reads lacking a unique V-gene family were excluded. A later analysis removed 592 highly shared, low-generation-probability nucleotide sequences to deal with suspected cross-contamination and a sequencing artifact. A later analysis calculated a clonal expansion index for each public chain from normalized within-repertoire ranks of inferred template counts. In a later analysis, generation probabilities were computed using a VDJ recombination model fitted to out-of-frame rearrangements, and the results were checked against IGoR. In a later analysis, hypergeometric tests were used to score TCR-TCR, TCR-HLA and TCR-CMV co-occurrence, with a repertoire-size bias correction applied to TCR pairs. To estimate false discovery rates, a later analysis permuted the HLA or CMV assignments 20 times. In a later analysis, co-occurring TCRs were grouped with DBSCAN, and TCRdist sequence similarity was added when clustering was performed within HLA-allele-positive subsets. Repertoires with fewer than 30,000 or more than 120,000 public chains, plus five repertoires with anomalous nucleotide sharing, were excluded from co-occurrence clustering. TCRdb obtained this table from immuneACCESS and retained in-frame rearrangements with V and J assigned. These tables miss some clones; where compared with another copy, unresolved V genes account for less than half of the shortfall, and the remainder is unexplained. That table gives V, J and clone size, and the DNA gave D and trimming. The table for this sample lists about 88,000 clones; 70% to 90% of them were counted only once. Jointly, the top ten make up under 2.5% of the sample.

In total, approximately 610 healthy bone marrow donors made up the cohort. Cohort members were all nominally healthy when sampled, although unrecorded immune exposures were likely present. The donor tested CMV seronegative and was one of the 352 seronegative cohort members. Each donor provided a peripheral blood sample, and peripheral blood mononuclear cells were used for TCR beta sequencing. Genomic DNA extraction from the blood cell samples was performed with the Qiagen DNeasy Blood Extraction Kit. V lost 0 bases and J lost 9 bases; the stretch between them is 8 bases long. CDR1 and CDR2 were assigned from the germline V gene (reference sequence) as GTSNPN and SVGIG. Measured from the cysteine to the phenylalanine, the CDR3 is 12 residues long. Just CDR3 DNA is preserved here, 36 bases in frame from base 1. Overall results and qualifications from the work: A further reported finding was that TCR beta sequences accurately predicted the HLA-A and HLA-B alleles for most subjects in the first cohort. Across donors, most TCR sequences were observed very rarely, whereas some public TCRs were present in many individuals. Roughly uniform sequencing depth across donors was assumed in presence/absence analyses, although this assumption may not hold. A later genetic analysis reported fewer N-insertions in productive TCRs among donors in an Asian-associated ancestry cluster than the roughly 700-donor mean. This cohort had only TCR beta chains sequenced, and the lack of alpha or paired-chain data limited which features could be detected. In a later analysis, HLA-associated TCR beta chains showed more clonal expansion and lower generation probabilities than non-associated chains that were equally common. Linkage disequilibrium might explain the correlated functional status among segregating V segments, but an unknown experimental factor could not be ruled out. A total of fewer than 200 TCR beta chains were listed by the study as associated with cytomegalovirus. A later analysis associated some 17,000 TCR beta sequences with specific HLA alleles at a false discovery rate of 0.05. Strong co-occurrence of HLA alleles, especially DR and DQ, made assigning TCR associations to individual alleles difficult. Several of the top co-occurrence clusters appeared to be linked to parvovirus B19, influenza, CMV and Epstein-Barr virus, according to a later analysis. The classifier was reported to diagnose cytomegalovirus status with high specificity and sensitivity in both the original and validation cohorts. In a later genetic analysis, a missense DCLRE1C variant was associated with V-gene and J-gene trimming of TCR beta chains, and the association was replicated in an independent cohort. In an earlier analysis of 587 of the donors, most TCR beta V segments appeared in productive rearrangements about 87% or about 30% of the time, broadly matching IMGT annotations. In vitro tests confirmed that a few of the cytomegalovirus-associated TCR beta chains recognize cytomegalovirus antigens. A cluster of highly shared sequence variants was judged likely to represent a technical artifact of the sequencing pipeline. In a later analysis, TCR association rates were found to vary across HLA loci, with the most associated TCRs seen for DRB1 alleles and the fewest for HLA-C alleles. It was suggested by the authors that the approach could potentially be generalized to other disease states and immunological phenotypes. Because the 87-base-pair reads could not distinguish some IMGT-functional V segments, including TRBV6-2 and TRBV6-3, those segments were excluded. The only immune exposure information available for the cohort was CMV serostatus. Most CMV-associated TCR beta chains appeared to be HLA-restricted in a later analysis, and the HLA associations seemed to be driven largely by CMV exposure. Because HLA typing was missing for some donors at each locus, association tests included only the typed subset. The earlier analysis of some 540 of the donors excluded about 16 rarely observed V segments, including chromosome 9 orphons, because counts were too low.

This clone was counted once. Its antigen remains unidentified. No much larger clone is present one base from it, and per-base qualities are unavailable. The chain is made from TRBV30 and TRBJ2-2, with no reliable assignment of the D segment. Sequenced input: PBMCs. The sequence derives from a man aged 18 to 35 in good health and CMV-seronegative. The CDR3 region reads CAWSVLGRELFF. The nucleotide sequence is given as TGTGCCTGGAGTGTACTCGGTAGGGAGCTGTTTTTT.